Below, 2 T cell receptor beta chains from the same sample are listed, as sequenced in a study of T cell repertoires in cytomegalovirus infection (dated by TCRdb to between 2017 and 2020). The sample was run on an Illumina HiSeq 1500. TCRdb took the public reads, trimmed them with fastp at Q25, ran MiXCR for clone calling and kept in-frame beta chains. Records with the same CDR3 protein are collapsed into one entry carrying the most frequent genes and DNA. This sample has 600,000 to 800,000 distinct CDR3 sequences in its table, and 20% to 25% of those were observed once. The top ten constitute approximately 8% of the sample. Sequencing used CD8+ T cells from PBMCs. These receptor sequences come from a human donor in good health (CMV status not recorded). Some clones in this sample may be carry-over from other donors' samples.

Of note for this clonotype: A much larger clone lies one base from this, so it may be a read error. This rearrangement joins TRBV7-9 to TRBJ2-5; the D call may be TRBD1 or TRBD2 (6 bases each). The germline gives CDR1 SEHNR, CDR2 FQNEAQ (reference sequence). V shed 5 bases and J shed 5 bases, with 18 bases lying between them. The CDR3 is 15 residues long. CDR3: CASSGEGGWGETQYF. In DNA, the CDR3 is TGTGCCAGCAGCGGAGAGGGGGGTTGGGGCGAGACCCAGTACTTC.

V usage is TRBV5-5 and J usage is TRBJ1-5, with TRBD1 matching over 7 bases. Unmatched junction bases numbered 4, after V lost 0 bases and J lost 4 bases. The germline gives CDR1 SGHKS, CDR2 YYEKEE (reference sequence). The CDR3 loop spans 15 amino acids. CDR3 sequence reads: CASSLGGGANQPQHF. The CDR3 coding sequence is TGTGCCAGCAGCTTGGGAGGGGGCGCGAATCAGCCCCAGCATTTT. The full variable domain, with the rest looked up from reference TRBV5-5 and TRBJ1-5, is DAGVTQSPTHLIKTRGQQVTLRCSPISGHKSVSWYQQVLGQGPQFIFQYYEKEERGRGNFPDRFSARQFPNYSSELNVNALLLGDSALYLCASSLGGGANQPQHFGDGTRLSIL.